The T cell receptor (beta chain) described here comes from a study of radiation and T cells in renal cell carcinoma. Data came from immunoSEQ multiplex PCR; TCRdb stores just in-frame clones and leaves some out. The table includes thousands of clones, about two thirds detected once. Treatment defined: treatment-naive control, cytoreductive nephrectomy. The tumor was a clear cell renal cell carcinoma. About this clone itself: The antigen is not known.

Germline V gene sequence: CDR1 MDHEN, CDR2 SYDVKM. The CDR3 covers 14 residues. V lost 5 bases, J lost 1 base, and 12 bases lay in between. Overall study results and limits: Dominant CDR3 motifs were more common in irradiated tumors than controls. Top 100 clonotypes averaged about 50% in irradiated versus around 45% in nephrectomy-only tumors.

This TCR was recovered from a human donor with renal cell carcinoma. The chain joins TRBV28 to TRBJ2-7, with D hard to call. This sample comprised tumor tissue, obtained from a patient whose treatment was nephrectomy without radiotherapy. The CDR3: CASSPLGPSYEQYF. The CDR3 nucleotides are TGTGCCAGCAGTCCCCTCGGGCCATCCTACGAGCAGTACTTC.